This T cell receptor beta chain stems from a study of molecular identifiers for immune sequencing clone quantification. Remarks on this clonotype: This may come from a read error, since a much larger clone is one base off. The conserved phenylalanine or tryptophan is not found at the CDR3 terminus, so this likely reflects a read error.

One entry per CDR3 protein, called by TCRdb with MiXCR from the PCR reads. The table lists roughly 320,000 distinct CDR3 sequences, over 20% of them singletons. Germline CDR1 reads MNHEY; CDR2 reads SVGEGT. The V gene lost 0 bases and the J gene lost 6 bases, with 5 bases spanning the gap. This CDR3 comprises 12 residues. V is TRBV6-2 or TRBV6-3 and J is TRBJ1-1; D remains ambiguous. The TCR sequence derives from a human donor in good health. Some libraries in this study had Jurkat cell RNA spiked in. Sequenced input: naive CD8+ T cells from blood, with Jurkat cell RNA spiked in. Stated subset: FACS-sorted CD8+CD4-CCR7+CD45RA+ naive T cells. DNA of the CDR3: TGTGCCAGCAGTTACTCGACCGCTGAAGCTTTCCTT. Protein: CASSYSTAEAFL.